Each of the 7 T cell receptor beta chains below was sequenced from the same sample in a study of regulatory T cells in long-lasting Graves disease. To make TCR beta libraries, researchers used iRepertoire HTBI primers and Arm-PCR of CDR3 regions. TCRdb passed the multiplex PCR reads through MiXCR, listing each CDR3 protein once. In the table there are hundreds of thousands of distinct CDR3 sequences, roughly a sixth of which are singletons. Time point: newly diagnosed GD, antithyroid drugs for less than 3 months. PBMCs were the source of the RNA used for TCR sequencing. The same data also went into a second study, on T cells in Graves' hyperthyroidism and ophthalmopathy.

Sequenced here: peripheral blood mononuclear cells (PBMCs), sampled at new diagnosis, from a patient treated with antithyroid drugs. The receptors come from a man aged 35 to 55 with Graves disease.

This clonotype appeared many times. The CDR3 DNA sequence: TGCGCCAGCAGCGGGAGACTACACACAGATACGCAGTATTTT. Translating it yields CASSGRLHTDTQYF. J is TRBJ2-3 and V is TRBV5-1, with D possibly matching TRBD2 (5 bases). Trimming removed 4 bases from V and 2 bases from J, with 11 bases in between. This CDR3 comprises 14 residues. Germline CDR1 SGHRS, CDR2 YFSETQ.

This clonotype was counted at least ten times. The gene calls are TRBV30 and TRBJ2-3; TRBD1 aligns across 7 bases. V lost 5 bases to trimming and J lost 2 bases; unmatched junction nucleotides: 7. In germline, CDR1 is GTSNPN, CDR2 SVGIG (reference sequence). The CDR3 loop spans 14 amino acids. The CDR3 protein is CAWSTGAITDTQYF. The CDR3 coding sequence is TGTGCCTGGTCCACAGGGGCGATCACAGATACGCAGTATTTT. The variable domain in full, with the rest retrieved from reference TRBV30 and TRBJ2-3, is SQTIHQWPATLVQPVGSPLSLECTVEGTSNPNLYWYRQAAGRGLQLLFYSVGIGQISSEVPQNLSASRPQDRQFILSSKKLLLSDSGFYLCAWSTGAITDTQYFGPGTRLTVL.

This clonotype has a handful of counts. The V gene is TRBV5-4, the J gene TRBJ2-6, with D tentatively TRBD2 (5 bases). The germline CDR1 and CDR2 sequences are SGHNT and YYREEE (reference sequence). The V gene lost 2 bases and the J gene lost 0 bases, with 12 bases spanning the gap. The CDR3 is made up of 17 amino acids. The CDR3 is CASSFGNKNSGANVLTF. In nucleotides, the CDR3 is TGTGCCAGCAGCTTCGGGAACAAAAACTCTGGGGCCAACGTCCTGACTTTC.

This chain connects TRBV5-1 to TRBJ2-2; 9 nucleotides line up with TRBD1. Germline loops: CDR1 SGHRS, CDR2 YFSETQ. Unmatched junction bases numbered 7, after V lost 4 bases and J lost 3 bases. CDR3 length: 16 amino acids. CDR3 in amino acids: CASSRGQGVDTGELFF. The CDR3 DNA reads TGCGCCAGCAGCAGGGGACAGGGTGTGGACACCGGGGAGCTGTTTTTT.

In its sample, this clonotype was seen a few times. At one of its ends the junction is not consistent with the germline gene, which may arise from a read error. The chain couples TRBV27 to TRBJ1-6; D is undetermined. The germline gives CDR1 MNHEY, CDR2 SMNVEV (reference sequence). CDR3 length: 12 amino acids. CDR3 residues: CASSLLSSPFHF. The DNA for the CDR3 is TGTGCCAGCAGTTTATTGTCTTCACCCTTCCACTTT.

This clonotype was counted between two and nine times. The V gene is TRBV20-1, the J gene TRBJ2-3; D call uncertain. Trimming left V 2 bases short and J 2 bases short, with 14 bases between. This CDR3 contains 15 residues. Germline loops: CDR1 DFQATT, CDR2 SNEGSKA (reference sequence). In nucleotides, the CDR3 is TGCAGTGCTAGAAGTCCCCTCGTTTCCACAGATACGCAGTATTTT. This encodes CSARSPLVSTDTQYF.

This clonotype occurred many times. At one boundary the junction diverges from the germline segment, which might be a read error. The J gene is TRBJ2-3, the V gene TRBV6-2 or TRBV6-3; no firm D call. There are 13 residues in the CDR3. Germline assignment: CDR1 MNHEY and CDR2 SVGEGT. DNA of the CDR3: TGTGCCAGTAGTTTATTAGCCCCAGATACGCAGTATTTT. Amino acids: CASSLLAPDTQYF.